This TCR beta chain was sequenced for a study of response to subunit inactivated influenza vaccine. Study-wide findings and caveats: The authors suggested that few new T cells are recruited per seasonal influenza vaccination.

TCRdb redid the calling of the RT-PCR reads with MiXCR, one entry per CDR3 protein. The sample consists of 590,000 or so distinct CDR3 sequences, 12% to 15% of them appearing once. In its sample, this clonotype was seen a few times. Its antigen is as yet unknown. V lost 0 bases, J lost 2 bases, and 12 bases stayed unmatched. CDR1 and CDR2 from the germline V gene are LNHNV and YYDKDF (reference sequence). The CDR3 runs 18 residues. This clonotype was obtained from a man between 45 and 60 years old who received an inactivated influenza vaccine. The chain couples TRBV15 to TRBJ2-7; TRBD2 matches 8 bases. The specimen was PBMCs from blood, collected around 15 days before vaccination. As DNA, the CDR3 is TGTGCCACCAGCAGAGATAGGGGTGATGGGACTAGAACCTACGAGCAGTACTTC. It specifies CATSRDRGDGTRTYEQYF.